The clone carrying this TCR beta chain was seen many times. This sample was included in a study of T cell repertoires in cytomegalovirus infection. The CDR3 extends over 17 amino acids. V was clipped by 2 bases and J by 5 bases; unmatched bases: 10. Germline values: CDR1 SGHVS, CDR2 FQNEAQ. TCRdb re-called the reads with MiXCR, one entry per CDR3 protein. The sample holds roughly 230,000 distinct CDR3 sequences, 6% to 8% seen once. The material sequenced was PBMCs. The chain employs TRBV7-8 and TRBJ2-1; 9 bases are a match to TRBD1. The source of this sequence is a human donor in good health (CMV status not recorded). Some clones in this sample may be carry-over from other donors' samples. Written as DNA, the CDR3 is TGTGCCAGCAGCTTACAGTGGGACAGGGAACTCCACAATGAGCAGTTCTTC. It specifies CASSLQWDRELHNEQFF.